These T cell receptor beta chains were read from a single sample in a study of cytotoxic CD8 clonotypes in ibrutinib-treated CLL. The repertoire was sequenced with immunoSEQ multiplex PCR; TCRdb's copy has only in-frame clones and lacks some. The sample lists around 25,000 clones, approximately 70% seen once, with 45% to 60% in the top ten. The sequences come from PBMCs, collected at disease progression, from a patient treated with ibrutinib. These receptors all come from a human donor with chronic lymphocytic leukemia. Each CDR3 is given with its conserved first and last residue. D genes are given only for firm matches. A row's size may be missing; if present it is once, few, many or a size class.

v_gene: TRBV6-1
abundance: .
d_gene: .
j_gene: TRBJ1-1
len: 16
CDR3aa: CASSEAQGLGGTEAFF
CDR3nt: TGTGCCAGCAGTGAAGCGCAAGGGCTCGGAGGCACTGAAGCTTTCTTT

v_gene: TRBV4-3
abundance: .
d_gene: .
j_gene: TRBJ2-4
len: 16
CDR3aa: CASSQEVRQGVGIQYF
CDR3nt: TGCGCCAGCAGCCAAGAGGTAAGGCAGGGTGTGGGCATTCAGTACTTC

v_gene: TRBV5-1
abundance: .
d_gene: .
j_gene: TRBJ2-3
len: 12
CDR3aa: CASSLATDTQYF
CDR3nt: TGCGCCAGCAGCTTGGCGACAGATACGCAGTATTTT

v_gene: TRBV18
abundance: .
d_gene: .
j_gene: TRBJ2-1
len: 16
CDR3aa: CASSPRFGGGGSEQFF
CDR3nt: TGTGCCAGCTCACCACGGTTCGGGGGCGGCGGTAGTGAGCAGTTCTTC

v_gene: TRBV7-3
abundance: .
d_gene: .
j_gene: TRBJ2-6
len: 15
CDR3aa: CASSSSISGANVLTF
CDR3nt: TGTGCCAGCAGCTCTTCAATCTCTGGGGCCAACGTCCTGACTTTC

v_gene: TRBV19
abundance: few
d_gene: TRBD1
j_gene: TRBJ1-2
len: 15
CDR3aa: CASSIASGQGNGYTF
CDR3nt: TGTGCCAGTAGTATAGCTTCGGGACAGGGGAATGGCTACACCTTC

v_gene: TRBV29-1
abundance: few
d_gene: TRBD1
j_gene: TRBJ1-1
len: 11
CDR3aa: CSVGQGLEAFF
CDR3nt: TGCAGCGTGGGACAGGGACTTGAAGCTTTCTTT

v_gene: TRBV4-2
abundance: once
d_gene: .
j_gene: TRBJ1-2
len: 13
CDR3aa: CASSQEVGRGYTF
CDR3nt: TGTGCCAGCAGCCAAGAAGTCGGTCGCGGCTACACCTTC

v_gene: TRBV5-6
abundance: .
d_gene: .
j_gene: TRBJ1-1
len: 16
CDR3aa: CASSLEIGGVGAEAFF
CDR3nt: TGTGCCAGCAGCTTGGAGATTGGAGGTGTAGGCGCTGAAGCTTTCTTT

v_gene: TRBV5-5
abundance: .
d_gene: .
j_gene: TRBJ2-7
len: 15
CDR3aa: CASSLPAHKSYEQYF
CDR3nt: TGTGCCAGCAGCTTGCCGGCTCATAAATCTTACGAGCAGTACTTC

v_gene: TRBV5-3
abundance: .
d_gene: TRBD1
j_gene: TRBJ2-2
len: 15
CDR3aa: CARSLGQGTTGELFF
CDR3nt: TGTGCCAGAAGCCTTGGACAGGGGACCACCGGGGAGCTGTTTTTT

v_gene: TRBV6-5
abundance: .
d_gene: .
j_gene: TRBJ1-1
len: 13
CDR3aa: CASSYSKGFGAFF
CDR3nt: TGTGCCAGCAGTTACTCCAAGGGTTTTGGAGCTTTCTTT

v_gene: TRBV7-3
abundance: .
d_gene: TRBD1
j_gene: TRBJ1-1
len: 15
CDR3aa: CASSLDGTGNTEAFF
CDR3nt: TGTGCCAGCAGCTTAGATGGGACAGGGAACACTGAAGCTTTCTTT

v_gene: TRBV5-1
abundance: .
d_gene: TRBD1
j_gene: TRBJ2-2
len: 16
CDR3aa: CASSLAGQGVTGELFF
CDR3nt: TGCGCCAGCAGCTTGGCCGGGCAGGGGGTCACCGGGGAGCTGTTTTTT

v_gene: TRBV9
abundance: .
d_gene: TRBD2
j_gene: TRBJ2-2
len: 16
CDR3aa: CASRDEGLAGAGELFF
CDR3nt: TGTGCCAGCAGAGACGAGGGACTAGCGGGGGCCGGGGAGCTGTTTTTT

v_gene: TRBV11-2
abundance: .
d_gene: .
j_gene: TRBJ1-1
len: 17
CDR3aa: CASSLGGRGPTTREAFF
CDR3nt: TGTGCCAGCAGCTTAGGGGGGCGGGGGCCCACCACGAGGGAAGCTTTCTTT

v_gene: TRBV7-9
abundance: .
d_gene: .
j_gene: TRBJ2-1
len: 15
CDR3aa: CASSSSGDPYNEQFF
CDR3nt: TGTGCCAGCAGCTCCTCAGGGGATCCTTACAATGAGCAGTTCTTC

v_gene: TRBV4-2
abundance: .
d_gene: TRBD1
j_gene: TRBJ2-4
len: 14
CDR3aa: CASSQDRGSNIQYF
CDR3nt: TGTGCCAGCAGCCAAGACAGGGGGTCGAACATTCAGTACTTC

v_gene: TRBV10-3
abundance: .
d_gene: TRBD1
j_gene: TRBJ2-3
len: 16
CDR3aa: CAISEQDRGSTDTQYF
CDR3nt: TGTGCCATCAGTGAGCAAGACAGGGGGAGCACAGATACGCAGTATTTT

v_gene: TRBV6-5
abundance: many
d_gene: .
j_gene: TRBJ2-2
len: 12
CDR3aa: CASSYPGGELFF
CDR3nt: TGTGCCAGCAGTTACCCCGGCGGGGAGCTGTTTTTT

v_gene: TRBV7-9
abundance: .
d_gene: .
j_gene: TRBJ2-5
len: 13
CDR3aa: CASSLPGEETQYF
CDR3nt: TGTGCCAGCAGCCTACCGGGGGAAGAGACCCAGTACTTC

v_gene: TRBV11-2
abundance: .
d_gene: .
j_gene: TRBJ2-5
len: 17
CDR3aa: CASSLDPRDSRQETQYF
CDR3nt: TGTGCCAGCAGCTTAGATCCGCGGGACAGCCGGCAAGAGACCCAGTACTTC

v_gene: TRBV14
abundance: .
d_gene: .
j_gene: TRBJ1-2
len: 16
CDR3aa: CASSRIGGATNYGYTF
CDR3nt: TGTGCCAGCAGTCGCATAGGGGGAGCTACTAACTATGGCTACACCTTC

v_gene: TRBV5-1
abundance: .
d_gene: .
j_gene: TRBJ2-7
len: 14
CDR3aa: CASSSWGGQYEQYF
CDR3nt: TGCGCCAGCAGCTCCTGGGGGGGACAGTACGAGCAGTACTTC

v_gene: TRBV7-2
abundance: once
d_gene: .
j_gene: TRBJ2-1
len: 14
CDR3aa: CASSLGGVNNEQFF
CDR3nt: TGTGCCAGCAGCTTAGGGGGGGTGAACAATGAGCAGTTCTTC

v_gene: TRBV10-3
abundance: .
d_gene: .
j_gene: TRBJ1-1
len: 15
CDR3aa: CAISEYLGENTEAFF
CDR3nt: TGTGCCATCAGTGAGTACCTAGGTGAGAACACTGAAGCTTTCTTT

v_gene: TRBV29-1
abundance: .
d_gene: TRBD1
j_gene: TRBJ2-1
len: 14
CDR3aa: CSVEWGQGDFVQFF
CDR3nt: TGCAGCGTTGAATGGGGACAGGGGGATTTTGTGCAGTTCTTC

v_gene: TRBV4-2
abundance: .
d_gene: TRBD1
j_gene: TRBJ1-5
len: 16
CDR3aa: CASSQEAGQAFQPQHF
CDR3nt: TGTGCCAGCAGCCAAGAGGCCGGACAGGCCTTCCAGCCCCAGCATTTT

v_gene: TRBV5-4
abundance: .
d_gene: .
j_gene: TRBJ1-2
len: 15
CDR3aa: CASSPEGGAVYGYTF
CDR3nt: TGTGCCAGCAGCCCGGAGGGGGGTGCGGTGTATGGCTACACCTTC

v_gene: TRBV4-1
abundance: .
d_gene: TRBD1
j_gene: TRBJ1-2
len: 14
CDR3aa: CASSPGTGNYGYTF
CDR3nt: TGCGCCAGCAGTCCCGGGACAGGGAACTATGGCTACACCTTC

v_gene: TRBV5-1
abundance: .
d_gene: TRBD1
j_gene: TRBJ2-7
len: 15
CDR3aa: CASSPPTGASYEQYF
CDR3nt: TGCGCCAGCAGCCCTCCGACAGGGGCCTCCTACGAGCAGTACTTC

v_gene: TRBV7-9
abundance: .
d_gene: TRBD1
j_gene: TRBJ2-7
len: 14
CDR3aa: CASSRGQGAYEQYF
CDR3nt: TGTGCCAGCAGCCGGGGACAGGGGGCCTACGAGCAGTACTTC

v_gene: TRBV19
abundance: .
d_gene: TRBD2
j_gene: TRBJ2-1
len: 17
CDR3aa: CASSTRGTSGGFNEQFF
CDR3nt: TGTGCCAGTAGTACCCGAGGGACTAGCGGGGGTTTCAATGAGCAGTTCTTC

v_gene: TRBV27
abundance: .
d_gene: .
j_gene: TRBJ2-3
len: 13
CDR3aa: CATTGWDTDTQYF
CDR3nt: TGTGCCACCACAGGGTGGGACACAGATACGCAGTATTTT

v_gene: TRBV5-1
abundance: .
d_gene: TRBD1
j_gene: TRBJ1-6
len: 15
CDR3aa: CASSWDRAPNSPLHF
CDR3nt: TGCGCCAGCAGCTGGGACAGGGCGCCAAATTCACCCCTCCACTTT

v_gene: TRBV29-1
abundance: .
d_gene: .
j_gene: TRBJ2-1
len: 13
CDR3aa: CSGSAGSLNEQFF
CDR3nt: TGCAGCGGATCCGCCGGGTCCCTCAATGAGCAGTTCTTC

v_gene: TRBV19
abundance: .
d_gene: TRBD1
j_gene: TRBJ1-5
len: 16
CDR3aa: CASSPLGQGNGQPQHF
CDR3nt: TGTGCCAGTAGTCCCCTGGGACAGGGAAACGGTCAGCCCCAGCATTTT

v_gene: TRBV5-1
abundance: .
d_gene: .
j_gene: TRBJ2-2
len: 14
CDR3aa: CASSYGLSSGELFF
CDR3nt: TGCGCCAGCAGCTACGGACTAAGCTCCGGGGAGCTGTTTTTT

v_gene: TRBV19
abundance: many
d_gene: .
j_gene: TRBJ1-2
len: 12
CDR3aa: CASSPRGYGYTF
CDR3nt: TGTGCCAGTAGCCCACGGGGTTATGGCTACACCTTC

v_gene: TRBV7-8
abundance: .
d_gene: .
j_gene: TRBJ1-2
len: 15
CDR3aa: CASSLGPSPNYGYTF
CDR3nt: TGTGCCAGCAGCCTGGGGCCGAGCCCTAACTATGGCTACACCTTC

v_gene: TRBV19
abundance: .
d_gene: .
j_gene: TRBJ2-7
len: 15
CDR3aa: CASSIEPGRNYEQYF
CDR3nt: TGTGCCAGTAGTATAGAGCCAGGGAGGAACTACGAGCAGTACTTC

v_gene: TRBV29-1
abundance: .
d_gene: TRBD1
j_gene: TRBJ2-7
len: 14
CDR3aa: CSVAGTVSSYEQYF
CDR3nt: TGCAGCGTCGCCGGGACAGTAAGCTCCTACGAGCAGTACTTC

v_gene: TRBV19
abundance: many
d_gene: .
j_gene: TRBJ1-5
len: 11
CDR3aa: CASRTSFSQHF
CDR3nt: TGTGCCAGTAGAACCTCTTTTTCCCAGCATTTT

v_gene: TRBV27
abundance: .
d_gene: .
j_gene: TRBJ1-5
len: 15
CDR3aa: CASTLPGNSNQPQHF
CDR3nt: TGTGCCAGCACCCTCCCGGGTAATAGCAATCAGCCCCAGCATTTT